This entry describes one T cell receptor beta chain. A few counts support this clone. The antigen this receptor binds is unknown. No base-level quality is on record; no much larger clone is a single base apart. This entry is derived from a study of cytomegalovirus exposure and HLA in healthy donors (dated by TCRdb to about 2017). Regarding the research as a whole: An earlier analysis of some 500 of the donors reported 250 to 300 Gb of sequence data and 117 million unique TCR beta sequences from 150 million to 200 million T cells. To decide whether each TCR beta V gene segment behaved as functional or pseudogenic, an earlier analysis of fewer than 750 of the donors relied on high-throughput TCR beta sequencing. Approximately 300 gigabases of sequencing data and 70 million to 100 million unique TCR sequences were included in an early release covering around 600 HLA-typed donors. All discovery cohort repertoires had been generated on a single sequencing platform. A separate validation cohort of about 110 different subjects was used in addition to the roughly 620-subject first cohort. The later analysis used no new phenotypic data to find candidate immune exposures, relying instead on TCR beta sequences and their occurrence across donors. Using immunosequencing, the study profiled T cell repertoires from about 620 subjects and related those repertoires to cytomegalovirus serostatus. Both class I and class II loci were covered by HLA typing, at four-digit resolution. The genetic ancestry cluster associated with self-reported Caucasian donors included 81% of the 300 to 450 genotyped donors. To predict cytomegalovirus infection status, the study brought together high-throughput TCR immunosequencing, statistical association of individual TCRs with disease status, and machine learning. Typing coverage varied by locus: roughly 620-640 donors for A, B, C, DRB1 and DQB1; roughly 510 for DQA1; more than 600 for DPA1; some 470 for DPB1. The study aimed to test whether signatures of past pathogen exposure could be identified by cataloging public T cell receptors. A later genetic analysis used genome-wide SNP genotypes for about 60% of the roughly 670 donors, treating that subset as a discovery cohort. Donor age, sex, ethnicity and CMV serostatus were compiled alongside the repertoire data. A later analysis re-analyzed previously published TCR beta repertoires from 666 donors and added high-resolution HLA genotyping to study TCR occurrence patterns. Across 398 genotyped donors of the cohort, an average of about 220,000 unique TCR beta nucleotide sequences per donor were sequenced, and about a sixth of those sequences were non-productive. Because of strong linkage in the cohort, five DR-DQ haplotypes were treated as single units for association and clustering.

The method was the immunoSEQ multiplex PCR assay. For the multiplex PCR, a mixture combining 60 forward primers for TCR Vbeta segments and 13 reverse primers for TCR Jbeta segments was used. The CDR3 region of rearranged TCR beta genes was amplified from genomic DNA with a multiplex PCR assay. The amplified TCR beta libraries were sequenced on the Illumina HiSeq System as 87-base-pair reads. The original pipeline was this. Across the 600 to 700 repertoires, a later analysis counted 80 million or so unique TCR beta chains, roughly 11 million of which were shared by at least two donors. Raw reads were error-corrected and collapsed into unique sequences with a nearest-neighbor algorithm that merged closely related sequences to remove PCR and sequencing errors. To assign V, D and J gene segments, CDR3 sequences were aligned to IMGT reference sequences. Each retained sequence needed at least a six-nucleotide match to both a V gene segment and a J gene segment. A rearrangement counted as productive if the CDR3 had no stop codons and remained in frame with V and J, and every other rearrangement counted as non-productive. Following IMGT convention, CDR3 was defined as the stretch from the second conserved V-encoded cysteine to the conserved J-encoded phenylalanine. The earlier analysis of some 580 of the donors excluded any sequence lacking an unambiguous match to a single V gene segment. In an earlier analysis of approximately 500 of the donors, a V segment was called functional when productive rearrangements were above 56.7%, and segregating when the standard deviation between donors exceeded 5%. A statistical classification framework was built to diagnose cytomegalovirus status from the catalog of TCR beta chain sequences. V and J gene assignment, in a later analysis, came from comparing TCR nucleotide sequences with IMGT/GENE-DB human TR gene sequences. In a later analysis, CDR3 sequences and most-parsimonious VDJ recombination scenarios were assigned using the TCRdist pipeline. In a later analysis, each TCR beta chain was defined by its CDR3 amino acid sequence together with its V-gene family, and reads without a unique V-gene family were excluded. As a way to deal with suspected cross-contamination and a sequencing artifact, a later analysis dropped approximately 570 nucleotide sequences that were highly shared and had low generation probability. In a later analysis, a clonal expansion index for each public chain was calculated from normalized within-repertoire ranks of inferred template counts. A later analysis computed generation probabilities with a VDJ recombination model fitted to out-of-frame rearrangements, and checked the results against IGoR. In a later analysis, TCR-TCR, TCR-HLA and TCR-CMV co-occurrence was scored with hypergeometric tests, and a repertoire-size bias correction was applied to TCR pairs. To estimate false discovery rates, a later analysis permuted the HLA or CMV assignments 20 times. In a later analysis, co-occurring TCRs were grouped using DBSCAN, and TCRdist sequence similarity was added for clustering within HLA-allele-positive subsets. Repertoires with fewer than 30,000 or more than 120,000 public chains were left out of co-occurrence clustering, as were roughly five repertoires with anomalous nucleotide sharing. The immuneACCESS repertoire file appears here via TCRdb, limited to in-frame rearrangements. These files lack a portion of the clones; in checked studies, under half of the deficit traces to unresolved V genes, and the cause of the others is not known. V and J calls plus clone size are reproduced from that table; the DNA served to infer D and trimming. This sample lists 130,000 or so clones; about 8.5% were detected once. The top ten clonotypes cover 5% to 7% of the sample.

The CDR3 runs 16 amino acids, cysteine and phenylalanine included. Only the CDR3 portion is preserved as DNA: 48 bases, with reading frame beginning at the first base. Via the germline V gene (reference sequence), CDR1 is SGHKS and CDR2 YYEKEE. V is shortened by 0 bases, J by 8 bases, and the region joining them spans 20 bases. What the research found in general, with its limitations: In this cohort, only TCR beta chains were sequenced, and detectable features were limited by the absence of alpha or paired-chain data. In the study, 150 to 200 TCR beta chains were listed as associated with cytomegalovirus. For the cohort, immune exposure information was limited to CMV serostatus. Compared with equally common non-associated chains, HLA-associated TCR beta chains in a later analysis were more clonally expanded and had lower generation probabilities. It was suggested by the authors that the approach could potentially be generalized to other disease states and immunological phenotypes. In a later analysis, TCR association rates were found to vary across HLA loci, with the most associated TCRs seen for DRB1 alleles and the fewest for HLA-C alleles. A few of the identified cytomegalovirus-associated TCR beta chains were confirmed in vitro to be specific for cytomegalovirus antigens. Broadly in line with IMGT annotations, most TCR beta V segments showed up in productive rearrangements about 87% or about 30% of the time in an earlier analysis of approximately 640 of the donors. Specific HLA alleles were associated with 16,951 TCR beta sequences at a false discovery rate of 0.05 in a later analysis. Presence/absence analyses assumed roughly uniform sequencing depth across donors, an assumption that may not hold. Several of the top co-occurrence clusters appeared to be linked to parvovirus B19, influenza, CMV and Epstein-Barr virus, according to a later analysis. The classifier was reported to diagnose cytomegalovirus status with high specificity and sensitivity in both the original cohort and the validation cohort. Most TCR sequences were seen in very few donors, while some public TCRs were found in many individuals. Some IMGT-functional V segments, including TRBV6-2 and TRBV6-3, could not be distinguished by the 87-base-pair reads and were therefore excluded. When HLA alleles, especially DR and DQ, strongly co-occurred, TCR associations were difficult to assign to individual alleles. In a later genetic analysis, fewer N-insertions in productive TCRs were reported among donors in an Asian-associated ancestry cluster than the 666-donor mean. A group of highly shared sequence variants was considered likely to be a technical artifact of the sequencing pipeline. Most CMV-associated TCR beta chains appeared to be HLA-restricted in a later analysis, and the HLA associations seemed to be driven largely by CMV exposure. Because counts were too low, some 17 rarely observed V segments, including chromosome 9 orphons, were excluded from the earlier analysis of several hundred of the donors. Correlated functional status among segregating V segments might reflect linkage disequilibrium, but an unknown experimental factor could not be ruled out. A further reported finding was that TCR beta sequences accurately predicted the HLA-A and HLA-B alleles for most subjects in the first cohort. HLA typing was unavailable for some donors at each locus, so association tests used only the typed subset. An association between a missense DCLRE1C variant and V-gene and J-gene trimming of TCR beta chains was found in a later genetic analysis and replicated in an independent cohort.

The cohort comprised hundreds of healthy bone marrow donors. Cohort members were all nominally healthy when sampled, although unrecorded immune exposures were likely present. The donor was CMV seronegative and was included in the group of a few hundred seronegative cohort members. Each donor provided a peripheral blood sample, and peripheral blood mononuclear cells were used for TCR beta sequencing. The Qiagen DNeasy Blood Extraction Kit was used to extract genomic DNA from the blood cell samples. This clonotype was sampled from a man aged 40-55 years in good health and CMV-seronegative. Recombination linked TRBV5-5 to TRBJ1-2; 6 matching bases give a weak D call of TRBD1. Sequencing was carried out using PBMCs. The bases are TGTGCCAGCAGCTTGGACACTCTACAGGGTCTTAGGGGCTACACCTTC. This gives the protein CASSLDTLQGLRGYTF.